This record covers a single T cell receptor beta chain. Its antigen is currently unknown. This CDR3 comprises 16 residues. Trimming cost V 6 bases and J 8 bases; bases outside gene matches: 11. Each CDR3 protein is one row after TCRdb ran MiXCR on the 5' RACE reads. This table has about 540,000 distinct CDR3 sequences, approximately 12% appearing once. The source of the sample is a study of CD8 T cells in ankylosing spondylitis. Study observations and caveats: The authors found the disease-linked clones to be CD8+ and relatively rare in peripheral blood. Within ankylosing spondylitis blood, a TCR beta motif made up of several highly homologous variants appeared to be characteristic.

Sequences were obtained from blood, either unsorted or a sorted T cell fraction (not recorded which). The chain employs TRBV12-3 or TRBV12-4 and TRBJ2-2, with 11 bases aligning to TRBD2. The clonotype comes from a male donor with ankylosing spondylitis. The CDR3 protein is CASSPRLAGLIGELFF. CDR3 coding DNA: TGTGCCAGCAGCCCTCGACTAGCGGGACTAATAGGGGAGCTGTTTTTT.